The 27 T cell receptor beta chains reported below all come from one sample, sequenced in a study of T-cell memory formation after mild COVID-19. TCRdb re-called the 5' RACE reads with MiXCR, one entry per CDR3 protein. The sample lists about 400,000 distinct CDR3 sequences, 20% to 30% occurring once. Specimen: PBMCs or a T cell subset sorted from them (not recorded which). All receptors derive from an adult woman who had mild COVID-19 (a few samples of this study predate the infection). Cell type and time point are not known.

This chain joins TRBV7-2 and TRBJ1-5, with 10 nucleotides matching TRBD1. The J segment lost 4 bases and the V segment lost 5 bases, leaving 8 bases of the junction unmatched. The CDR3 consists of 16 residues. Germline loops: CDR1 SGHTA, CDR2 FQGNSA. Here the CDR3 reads CASSESRGQGNQPQHF. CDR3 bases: TGTGCCAGCAGCGAAAGCCGGGGACAGGGGAATCAGCCCCAGCATTTT.

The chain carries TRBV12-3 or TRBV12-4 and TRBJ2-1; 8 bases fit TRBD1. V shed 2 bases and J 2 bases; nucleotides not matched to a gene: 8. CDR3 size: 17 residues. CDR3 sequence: CASSLSLDRGPYNEQFF. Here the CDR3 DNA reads TGTGCCAGCAGTTTATCCCTTGACAGGGGCCCCTACAATGAGCAGTTCTTC.

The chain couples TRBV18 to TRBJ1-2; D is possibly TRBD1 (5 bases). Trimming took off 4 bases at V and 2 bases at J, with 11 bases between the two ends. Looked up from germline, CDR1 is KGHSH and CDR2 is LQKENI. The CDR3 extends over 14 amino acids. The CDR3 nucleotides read TGTGCCAGCTCACGCCCAGGGCAGAACTATGGCTACACCTTC. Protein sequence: CASSRPGQNYGYTF.

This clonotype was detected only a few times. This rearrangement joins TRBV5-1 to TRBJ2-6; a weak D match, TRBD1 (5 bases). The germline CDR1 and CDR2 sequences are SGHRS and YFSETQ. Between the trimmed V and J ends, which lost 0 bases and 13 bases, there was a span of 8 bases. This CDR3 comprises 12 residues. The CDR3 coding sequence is TGCGCCAGCAGCTTGGGGGGCGGAGTCCTGACTTTC. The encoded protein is CASSLGGGVLTF.

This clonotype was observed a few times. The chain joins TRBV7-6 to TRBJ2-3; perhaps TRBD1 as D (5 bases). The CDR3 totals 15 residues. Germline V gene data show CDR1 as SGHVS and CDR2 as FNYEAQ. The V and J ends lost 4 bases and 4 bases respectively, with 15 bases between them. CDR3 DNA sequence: TGTGCCAGCAGCTCGGTGCAGGGTGGTGCAGATACGCAGTATTTT. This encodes CASSSVQGGADTQYF.

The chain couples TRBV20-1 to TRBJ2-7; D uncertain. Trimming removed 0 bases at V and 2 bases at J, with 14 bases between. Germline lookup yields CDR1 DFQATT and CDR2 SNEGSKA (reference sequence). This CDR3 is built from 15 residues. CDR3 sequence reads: CSARDLADPTYEQYF. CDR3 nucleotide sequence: TGCAGTGCTAGAGATCTGGCAGATCCCACCTACGAGCAGTACTTC.

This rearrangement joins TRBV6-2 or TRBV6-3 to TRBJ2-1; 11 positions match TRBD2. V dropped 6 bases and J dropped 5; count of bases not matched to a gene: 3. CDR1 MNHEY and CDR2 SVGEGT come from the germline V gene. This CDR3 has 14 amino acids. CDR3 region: CASRTSGGNNEQFF. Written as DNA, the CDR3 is TGTGCCAGCAGAACTAGCGGGGGAAACAATGAGCAGTTCTTC.

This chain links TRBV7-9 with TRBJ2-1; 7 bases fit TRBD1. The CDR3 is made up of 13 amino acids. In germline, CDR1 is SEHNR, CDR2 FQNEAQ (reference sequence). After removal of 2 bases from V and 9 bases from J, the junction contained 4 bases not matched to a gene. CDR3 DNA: TGTGCCAGCAGCTTAATCTCAGGGGGTGAGCAGTTCTTC. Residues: CASSLISGGEQFF.

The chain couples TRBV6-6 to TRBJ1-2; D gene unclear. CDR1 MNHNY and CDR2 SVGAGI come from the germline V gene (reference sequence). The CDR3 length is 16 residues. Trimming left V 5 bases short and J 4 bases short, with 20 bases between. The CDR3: CASSPYRETNVYGYTF. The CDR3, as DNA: TGTGCCAGCAGTCCGTACCGGGAAACTAATGTCTATGGCTACACCTTC.

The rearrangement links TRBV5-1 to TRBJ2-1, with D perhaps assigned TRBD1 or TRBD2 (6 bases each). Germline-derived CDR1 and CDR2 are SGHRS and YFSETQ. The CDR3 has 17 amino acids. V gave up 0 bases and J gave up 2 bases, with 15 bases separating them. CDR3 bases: TGCGCCAGCAGCTTGGCCACCGGGGGCCGGGCCTACAATGAGCAGTTCTTC. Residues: CASSLATGGRAYNEQFF.

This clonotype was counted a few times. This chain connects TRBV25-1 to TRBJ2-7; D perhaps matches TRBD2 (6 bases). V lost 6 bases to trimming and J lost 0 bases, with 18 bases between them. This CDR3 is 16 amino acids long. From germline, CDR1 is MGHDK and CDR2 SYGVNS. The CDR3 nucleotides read TGTGCCAGCAGCGAGCCCGGGGGTGGGGGCTCCTACGAGCAGTACTTC. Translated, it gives CASSEPGGGGSYEQYF.

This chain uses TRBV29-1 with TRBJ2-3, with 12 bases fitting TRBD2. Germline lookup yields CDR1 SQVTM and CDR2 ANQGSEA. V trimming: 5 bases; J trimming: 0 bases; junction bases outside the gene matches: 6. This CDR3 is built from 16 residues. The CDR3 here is CSVTSGGIFSTDTQYF. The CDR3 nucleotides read TGCAGCGTTACTAGCGGGGGGATCTTTAGCACAGATACGCAGTATTTT.

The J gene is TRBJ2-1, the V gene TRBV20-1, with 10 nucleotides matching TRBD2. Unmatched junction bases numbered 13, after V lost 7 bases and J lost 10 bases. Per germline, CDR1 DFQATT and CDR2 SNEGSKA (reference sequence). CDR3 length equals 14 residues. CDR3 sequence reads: CSEISGRQIVEQFF. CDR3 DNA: TGCAGTGAGATTAGCGGGAGGCAGATAGTAGAGCAGTTCTTC.

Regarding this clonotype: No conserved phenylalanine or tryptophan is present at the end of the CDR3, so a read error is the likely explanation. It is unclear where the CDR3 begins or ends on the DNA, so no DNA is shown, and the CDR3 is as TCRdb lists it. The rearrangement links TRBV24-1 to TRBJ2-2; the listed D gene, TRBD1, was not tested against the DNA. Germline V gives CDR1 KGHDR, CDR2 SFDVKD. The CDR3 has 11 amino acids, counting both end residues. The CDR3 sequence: CATIQGQACID.

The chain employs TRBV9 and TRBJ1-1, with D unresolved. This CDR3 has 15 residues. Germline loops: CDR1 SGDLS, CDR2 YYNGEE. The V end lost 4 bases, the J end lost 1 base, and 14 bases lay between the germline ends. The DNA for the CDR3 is TGTGCCAGCAGCCTCTTGGACGGCCCGAACACTGAAGCTTTCTTT. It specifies CASSLLDGPNTEAFF.

This CDR3 reads CASSLEGLAGNYEQYF. The CDR3 coding sequence is TGTGCCAGCAGCTTAGAAGGACTAGCGGGTAACTACGAGCAGTACTTC. J is TRBJ2-7 and V is TRBV7-9; 11 bases fit TRBD2. Germline V gene sequence: CDR1 SEHNR, CDR2 FQNEAQ (reference sequence). This CDR3 contains 16 residues. V shed 1 base and J 3 bases; nucleotides not matched to a gene: 5.

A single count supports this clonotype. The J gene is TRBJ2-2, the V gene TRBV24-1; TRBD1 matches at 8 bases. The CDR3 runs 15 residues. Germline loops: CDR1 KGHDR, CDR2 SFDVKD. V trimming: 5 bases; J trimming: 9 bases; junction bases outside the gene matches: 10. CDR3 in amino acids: CATSAPDREVRELFF. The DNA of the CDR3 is TGTGCCACCAGTGCCCCGGACAGGGAGGTCCGGGAGCTGTTTTTT.

This CDR3 reads CASSEGATAYEQYF. In DNA form, the CDR3 reads TGTGCCAGCAGTGAAGGGGCAACGGCCTACGAGCAGTACTTC. This chain links TRBV2 with TRBJ2-7; D remains unclear. V was shortened by 1 base and J by 2 bases, with 9 bases between the two germline ends. In germline, CDR1 is SNHLY, CDR2 FYNNEI. This CDR3 comprises 14 residues.

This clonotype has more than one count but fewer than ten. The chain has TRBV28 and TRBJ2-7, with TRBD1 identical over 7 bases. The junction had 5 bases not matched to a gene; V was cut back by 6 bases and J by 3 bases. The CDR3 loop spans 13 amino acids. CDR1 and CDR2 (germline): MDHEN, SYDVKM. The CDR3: CASSNTGVYEQYF. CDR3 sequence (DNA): TGTGCCAGCAGCAACACAGGGGTCTACGAGCAGTACTTC.

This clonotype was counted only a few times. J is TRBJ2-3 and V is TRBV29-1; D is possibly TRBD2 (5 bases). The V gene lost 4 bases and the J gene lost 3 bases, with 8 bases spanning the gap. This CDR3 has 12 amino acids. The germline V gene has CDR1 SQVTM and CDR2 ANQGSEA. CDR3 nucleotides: TGCAGCGTTGGATCGGGGACAGATACGCAGTATTTT. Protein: CSVGSGTDTQYF.

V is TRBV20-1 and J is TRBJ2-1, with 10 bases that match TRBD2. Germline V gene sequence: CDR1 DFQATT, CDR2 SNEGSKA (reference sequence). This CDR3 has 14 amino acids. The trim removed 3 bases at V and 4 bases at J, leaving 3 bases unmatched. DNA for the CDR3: TGCAGTGCTAGCAGCGGGGGGGTTTACAATGAGCAGTTCTTC. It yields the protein CSASSGGVYNEQFF.

CDR3 residues: CASSESAGGYGYTF. The CDR3 bases are TGTGCCAGCAGTGAATCGGCAGGGGGTTATGGCTACACCTTC. The chain combines TRBV25-1 with TRBJ1-2, with TRBD1 matching over 7 bases. V lost 1 base, J lost 5 bases, and 4 bases stayed unmatched. CDR1 MGHDK and CDR2 SYGVNS come from the germline V gene. The CDR3 is made up of 14 amino acids.

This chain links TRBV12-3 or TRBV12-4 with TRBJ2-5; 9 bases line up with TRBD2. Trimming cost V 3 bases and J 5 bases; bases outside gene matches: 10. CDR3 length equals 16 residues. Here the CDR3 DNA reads TGTGCCAGCAGTTTTCTGGCGGGGGGGCCATTTGAGACCCAGTACTTC. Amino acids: CASSFLAGGPFETQYF.

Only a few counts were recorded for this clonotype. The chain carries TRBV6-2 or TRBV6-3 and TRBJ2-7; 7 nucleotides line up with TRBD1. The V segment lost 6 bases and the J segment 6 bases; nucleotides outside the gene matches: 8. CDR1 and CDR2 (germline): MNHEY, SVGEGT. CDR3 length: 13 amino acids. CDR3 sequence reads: CASRFDRVSEQYF. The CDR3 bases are TGTGCCAGCAGATTCGACAGGGTGTCCGAGCAGTACTTC.

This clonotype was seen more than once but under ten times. The CDR3 is CASSLTGWGQETQYF. The CDR3 coding sequence is TGTGCCAGCAGCTTAACGGGATGGGGGCAAGAGACCCAGTACTTC. The genes are TRBV11-2 and TRBJ2-5; tentatively, D is TRBD1 or TRBD2 (5 bases each). The CDR3 sequence is 15 residues long. V lost 2 bases and J 2 bases, leaving 12 bases between the germline ends. CDR1 is SGHAT, CDR2 FQNNGV, per germline.

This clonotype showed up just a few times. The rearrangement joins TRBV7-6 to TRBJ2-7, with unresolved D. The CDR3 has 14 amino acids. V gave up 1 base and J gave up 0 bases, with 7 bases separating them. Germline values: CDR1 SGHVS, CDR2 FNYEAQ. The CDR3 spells CASSLVPDSYEQYF. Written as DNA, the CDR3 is TGTGCCAGCAGCTTAGTCCCGGACTCCTACGAGCAGTACTTC.

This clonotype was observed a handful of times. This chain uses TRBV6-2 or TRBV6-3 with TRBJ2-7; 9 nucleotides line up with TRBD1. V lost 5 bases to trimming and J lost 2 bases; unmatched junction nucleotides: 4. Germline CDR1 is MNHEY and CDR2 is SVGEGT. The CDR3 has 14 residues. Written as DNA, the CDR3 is TGTGCCAGCAGTCGACAGGGGGGAACCTACGAGCAGTACTTC. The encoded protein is CASSRQGGTYEQYF.